The source of this T cell receptor beta chain is a study of identical twins. The length of the CDR3 is 13 residues. V lost 6 bases, J lost 7 bases, and 4 bases stayed unmatched. Looked up from germline, CDR1 is MNHNS and CDR2 is SASEGT. Findings and caveats of the study: Models came in too low on out-of-frame TCR alpha sharing in monozygotic twins. Beta clonotypes that were abundant in cord blood contained fewer insertions, a pattern absent from memory repertoires.

Unique molecular identifiers were present on the cDNA, and a universal primer site came from template switching. From the 5' RACE reads, TCRdb called clonotypes with MiXCR, one entry per CDR3 protein. Found here are 410,000 or so distinct CDR3 sequences, approximately 18% of them singletons; the top ten hold around 12%. Worth noting for this clonotype: Its cognate antigen is unknown.

The sequence was obtained from a man aged 45-65 years in good health. The sequencing input was naive T cells sorted from blood. The chain uses TRBV6-1 and TRBJ1-2; 11 positions match TRBD1. CDR3 loop: CASSPDRGLGYTF. The CDR3 DNA sequence: TGTGCCAGCAGCCCGGACAGGGGGCTTGGCTACACCTTC.